The 26 T cell receptor beta chains given below trace back to one sample, sequenced in a study of blood T cell repertoires in COVID-19. Sequenced by immunoSEQ multiplex PCR; TCRdb stores in-frame clones only, minus some. The table includes fewer than 90,000 clones, more than 80% detected once. Sequencing was done on a sample of peripheral blood. All receptors come from a woman at least 80 years old with acute or convalescent COVID-19.

This clone was detected a few times. The V call is TRBV6-5, the J call TRBJ1-6; D remains unclear. The V gene lost 0 bases and the J gene lost 6 bases, with 6 bases spanning the gap. This CDR3 is built from 14 residues. CDR1 is MNHEY and CDR2 is SVGAGI in the germline V gene. The CDR3 bases are TGTGCCAGCAGTTACTCCGGTCTTAATTCACCCCTCCACTTT. It encodes CASSYSGLNSPLHF.

This clone was seen a few times. The chain couples TRBV11-3 to TRBJ2-7, with unresolved D. The CDR3 spans 13 residues. Germline V gene data show CDR1 as SGHNT and CDR2 as YENEEA. The V end was cut by 3 bases, the J end by 0 bases, with 6 bases between. The CDR3 coding sequence is TGTGCCAGCAGCTTTGCCGGCTCCTACGAGCAGTACTTC. Translation: CASSFAGSYEQYF.

This chain connects TRBV24-1 to TRBJ2-2; TRBD1 matches at 8 bases. In germline, CDR1 is KGHDR, CDR2 SFDVKD. The CDR3 spans 16 residues. J gave up 1 base and V 3 bases, and 3 bases lay outside the gene matches. The CDR3 protein is CATSDRGTGNTGELFF. The CDR3 coding sequence is TGTGCCACCAGTGATAGGGGGACAGGGAACACCGGGGAGCTGTTTTTT.

This chain uses TRBV21-1 with TRBJ2-2; the table's TRBD2 call for D was not verified on the DNA. TRBV21-1 is a pseudogene segment. This CDR3 has 21 residues. The CDR3 protein is CASSRSWQGGKREANTGELFF. CDR3 nucleotide sequence: TGTGCCAGCAGCCGATCGTGGCAGGGGGGGAAGCGGGAGGCGAACACCGGGGAGCTGTTTTTT.

The chain recombines TRBV18 with TRBJ2-1; TRBD2 is a possible D gene (5 bases). V gave up 3 bases and J gave up 3 bases, with 15 bases separating them. The length of the CDR3 is 16 residues. CDR1 is KGHSH, CDR2 LQKENI, per germline. The chain's CDR3 is CASSPSGRGNYNEQFF. CDR3 DNA: TGTGCCAGCTCACCGAGTGGGAGAGGGAACTACAATGAGCAGTTCTTC.

The CDR3 reads CASSPYGLAAYNEQFF. CDR3 in DNA: TGTGCCAGCTCACCATACGGACTAGCGGCCTACAATGAGCAGTTCTTC. The J gene is TRBJ2-1, the V gene TRBV18; TRBD2 agrees at 10 bases. CDR1 and CDR2 from the germline V gene are KGHSH and LQKENI. The CDR3 is 16 residues long. V was clipped by 2 bases and J by 2 bases; unmatched bases: 3.

The chain carries TRBV3-1 (or the pseudogene TRBV3-2) and TRBJ1-5; D is unclear. Trimming removed 6 bases from V and 0 bases from J, with 3 bases in between. The CDR3 extends over 12 amino acids. From germline, CDR1 is LGHDT and CDR2 YNNKEL (reference sequence). The CDR3 bases are TGTGCCAGCAGTTATAGCAATCAGCCCCAGCATTTT. Its translation is CASSYSNQPQHF.

This rearrangement joins TRBV6-5 to TRBJ2-5; the match to TRBD1 covers 9 bases. From germline, CDR1 is MNHEY and CDR2 SVGAGI. V shed 6 bases and J 4 bases; nucleotides not matched to a gene: 6. This CDR3 spans 14 amino acids. The CDR3 here is CASRPGQGRETQYF. The CDR3, as DNA: TGTGCCAGCAGACCGGGACAGGGTCGAGAGACCCAGTACTTC.

This clone showed up just once. V and J are TRBV19 and TRBJ2-5; D possibly corresponds to TRBD1 (5 bases). With 3 bases removed from V and 5 bases from J, the gap between germline ends came to 10 bases. The CDR3 has 13 residues. Germline CDR1 is LNHDA and CDR2 is SQIVND (reference sequence). The CDR3 reads CASSMAGYETQYF. The CDR3 nucleotides are TGTGCCAGTAGTATGGCAGGGTACGAGACCCAGTACTTC.

This chain links TRBV24-1 with TRBJ1-5; weak D call: TRBD1 (6 bases). Germline values: CDR1 KGHDR, CDR2 SFDVKD. The V and J ends lost 5 bases and 2 bases respectively, with 12 bases between them. There are 15 residues in the CDR3. CDR3 sequence: CATSGGGAGNQPQHF. In nucleotides, the CDR3 is TGTGCCACCAGTGGAGGGGGGGCGGGCAATCAGCCCCAGCATTTT.

This clone appeared a single time. The gene calls are TRBV29-1 and TRBJ2-7, with D tentatively TRBD1 (6 bases). The CDR3 consists of 12 residues. Trimming removed 7 bases from V and 3 bases from J, with 13 bases in between. Per germline, CDR1 SQVTM and CDR2 ANQGSEA. The CDR3 DNA reads TGCAGCGCCATGGGGGCAATCTACGAGCAGTACTTC. This translates into CSAMGAIYEQYF.

The V gene is TRBV2, the J gene TRBJ1-1; a weak D match, TRBD1 (6 bases). Trimming shortened V by 5 bases and J by 5 bases, and 15 bases separated the two germline ends. Germline V gene data show CDR1 as SNHLY and CDR2 as FYNNEI. The CDR3 totals 14 residues. Here the CDR3 DNA reads TGTGCCAGCAGTTTACAGGGAGTAGGGACTGAAGCTTTCTTT. It translates to CASSLQGVGTEAFF. Based on the CDR3 plus reference TRBV2 and TRBJ1-1, the full variable domain is EPEVTQTPSHQVTQMGQEVILRCVPISNHLYFYWYRQILGQKVEFLVSFYNNEISEKSEIFDDQFSVERPDGSNFTLKIRSTKLEDSAMYFCASSLQGVGTEAFFGQGTRLTVV.

J is TRBJ1-2 and V is TRBV6-1; D is uncertain. CDR1 is MNHNS, CDR2 SASEGT, per germline. V lost 3 bases and J lost 5, with 13 bases in between. This CDR3 region has 14 residues. CDR3 residues: CASSDRGGSYGYTF. CDR3 nucleotides: TGTGCCAGCAGTGACCGGGGAGGAAGTTATGGCTACACCTTC.

The chain is built from TRBV5-5 and TRBJ1-1; perhaps TRBD1 as D (5 bases). The CDR3 is 14 residues long. V gave up 1 base and J gave up 8 bases, with 15 bases separating them. Germline CDR1 reads SGHKS; CDR2 reads YYEKEE (reference sequence). The CDR3 region is CASSLFSSNREAFF. CDR3 nucleotides: TGTGCCAGCAGCTTGTTCAGTAGTAACAGGGAAGCTTTCTTT.

This sequence joins TRBV19 and TRBJ2-7; D might be TRBD1 (6 bases). V was clipped by 4 bases and J by 0 bases, with 10 bases between them. CDR3 length equals 14 residues. CDR1 is LNHDA and CDR2 is SQIVND in the germline V gene (reference sequence). CDR3 sequence reads: CASSTRQASYEQYF. The CDR3 bases are TGTGCCAGTAGTACCAGACAGGCCTCCTACGAGCAGTACTTC. Supplemented by reference TRBV19 and TRBJ2-7, the full variable domain reads DGGITQSPKYLFRKEGQNVTLSCEQNLNHDAMYWYRQDPGQGLRLIYYSQIVNDFQKGDIAEGYSVSREKKESFPLTVTSAQKNPTAFYLCASSTRQASYEQYFGPGTRLTVT.

This clone was counted a single time. This chain uses TRBV5-4 with TRBJ2-1, with D tentatively TRBD2 (6 bases). This CDR3 has 14 amino acids. The ends were cut back, 4 bases at V and 5 bases at J, with 13 bases in the middle. From germline, CDR1 is SGHNT and CDR2 YYREEE (reference sequence). The CDR3 nucleotides read TGTGCCAGCAGCCTTGTCGGGACTGACAATGAGCAGTTCTTC. Protein sequence: CASSLVGTDNEQFF.

V gene TRBV6-6 combines with J gene TRBJ1-4, with 9 positions matching TRBD1. The CDR3 consists of 14 residues. The germline V gene encodes CDR1 MNHNY and CDR2 SVGAGI (reference sequence). V shed 5 bases and J 5 bases; nucleotides not matched to a gene: 3. Written as DNA, the CDR3 is TGTGCCAGCAGTAACAGGGGGCGGAATGAAAAACTGTTTTTT. Encoded protein: CASSNRGRNEKLFF.

The CDR3 region is CASSQSSYNSPLHF. The DNA of the CDR3 is TGTGCCAGCAGCCAGAGCTCCTATAATTCACCCCTCCACTTT. This chain uses TRBV3-1 (or the pseudogene TRBV3-2) with TRBJ1-6; D not certain. With 3 bases removed from V and 0 bases from J, the gap between germline ends came to 3 bases. The CDR3 runs to 14 residues. Germline assignment: CDR1 LGHDT and CDR2 YNNKEL (reference sequence).

The rearrangement joins TRBV30 to TRBJ2-3; 8 bases map to TRBD2. From germline, CDR1 is GTSNPN and CDR2 SVGIG (reference sequence). This CDR3 contains 15 residues. The V segment lost 6 bases and the J segment 3 bases; nucleotides outside the gene matches: 11. This CDR3 reads CACTKSGRITDTQYF. The CDR3 DNA sequence: TGTGCCTGTACTAAAAGCGGGAGAATAACAGATACGCAGTATTTT. Looking up the rest from reference TRBV30 and TRBJ2-3 gives the full variable domain: SQTIHQWPATLVQPVGSPLSLECTVEGTSNPNLYWYRQAAGRGLQLLFYSVGIGQISSEVPQNLSASRPQDRQFILSSKKLLLSDSGFYLCACTKSGRITDTQYFGPGTRLTVL.

This clone showed up just a few times. V and J are TRBV3-1 (or the pseudogene TRBV3-2) and TRBJ2-7, with a possible D match to TRBD2 (6 bases). V lost 0 bases to trimming and J lost 1 base, with 13 bases between them. Germline CDR1 LGHDT, CDR2 YNNKEL (reference sequence). The CDR3 has 16 residues. The CDR3 DNA sequence: TGTGCCAGCAGCCAAGAAAGCGGGCCAATTTCCTACGAGCAGTACTTC. Translated, it gives CASSQESGPISYEQYF.

This chain uses TRBV6-2 or TRBV6-3 with TRBJ2-7; the match to TRBD2 covers 14 bases. Trimming removed 6 bases from V and 6 bases from J; junction bases left unmatched: 4. The CDR3 extends over 14 amino acids. Germline CDR1 and CDR2: MNHEY and SVGEGT. CDR3 nucleotide sequence: TGTGCCAGCAGCCGGGGACTAGCGGGAGTCGAGCAGTACTTC. Its translation is CASSRGLAGVEQYF.

The chain carries TRBV18 and TRBJ1-4; D perhaps matches TRBD1 (5 bases). V gave up 1 base and J gave up 0 bases, with 9 bases separating them. Germline CDR1 is KGHSH and CDR2 is LQKENI. The CDR3 length is 16 residues. CDR3: CASSPQETATNEKLFF. For the CDR3, the DNA is TGTGCCAGCTCACCACAGGAGACAGCAACTAATGAAAAACTGTTTTTT.

The chain recombines TRBV15 with TRBJ2-3; 9 nucleotides match TRBD2. The germline V gene has CDR1 LNHNV and CDR2 YYDKDF (reference sequence). After removal of 1 base from V and 6 bases from J, the junction contained 14 bases not matched to a gene. The length of the CDR3 is 18 residues. The DNA for the CDR3 is TGTGCCACCAGCAGAGGGAGAAGCGGGGGGCCCTTGGGGGATACGCAGTATTTT. Translating gives CATSRGRSGGPLGDTQYF.

The rearrangement uses TRBV24-1 and TRBJ1-5; 9 nucleotides agree with TRBD1. The germline V gene has CDR1 KGHDR and CDR2 SFDVKD. The CDR3 totals 14 residues. Germline trimming cut 6 bases from V and 2 bases from J; bases unmatched to any gene: 1. Here the CDR3 DNA reads TGTGCCACCAGTCGGACAGGGGGCAATCAGCCCCAGCATTTT. Translating it yields CATSRTGGNQPQHF.

The chain employs TRBV11-2 and TRBJ1-1; 11 bases are a match to TRBD1. CDR1 and CDR2 (germline): SGHAT, FQNNGV. Trimming at V came to 5 bases and at J to 7 bases, leaving 9 bases not matched to a gene. The CDR3 covers 15 residues. The CDR3 region has the DNA TGTGCCAGCAGCCGGGACAGGGGGTTCAACGGTGAAGCTTTCTTT. Protein sequence: CASSRDRGFNGEAFF.

This sequence joins TRBV25-1 and TRBJ1-6; D ambiguous. V shed 5 bases and J shed 11 bases, with 13 bases lying between them. This CDR3 contains 13 residues. Looked up from germline, CDR1 is MGHDK and CDR2 is SYGVNS. CDR3 DNA: TGTGCCAGCAGTAAAAAAACCGGGACACCCCTCCACTTT. This codes for CASSKKTGTPLHF.